This T cell receptor (beta chain) was found in a study of a mutant IDH1 vaccine in newly diagnosed glioma. This clone has just a few counts. No antigen is known for it. Documented time point: week 47, end of study. Vaccine doses each comprised 300 ug of mutant IDH1 20-mer peptide, with topical imiquimod. Assay used: immunoSEQ multiplex PCR; TCRdb lists only in-frame clones, some missing. The data show tens of thousands of clones, roughly two thirds seen once. The V segment lost 0 bases and the J segment 3 bases; nucleotides outside the gene matches: 0. The CDR3 is 15 residues long. Per germline, CDR1 SGHDT and CDR2 YYEEEE.

This chain uses TRBV5-6 with TRBJ2-3, with 11 nucleotides matching TRBD2. The sample consisted of peripheral blood mononuclear cells (PBMCs), taken from a glioma patient whose treatment included an IDH1 peptide vaccine. The sequence was obtained from a man aged 35 to 55 with glioma. Some clones in this sample may be carry-over from other donors' samples. The CDR3 is CASSLVAGGTDTQYF. CDR3 bases: TGTGCCAGCAGCTTGGTAGCGGGGGGGACAGATACGCAGTATTTT.